What follows are 23 T cell receptor beta chains derived from one specimen sequenced in a study of cytomegalovirus exposure and HLA in healthy donors. The PCR employed 60 Vbeta primers together with 13 Jbeta primers. Sequenced by immunoSEQ multiplex PCR; TCRdb stores in-frame clones only, minus some. The sample holds a few hundred thousand clones, approximately 80% seen once. Source material: PBMCs. These receptors were obtained from a girl under 18 in good health and CMV-seronegative.

This clone has a single count. This sequence joins TRBV29-1 and TRBJ1-2; D is possibly TRBD1 (6 bases). This CDR3 has 13 amino acids. The V end lost 4 bases, the J end lost 2 bases, and 11 bases lay between the germline ends. Germline V gene data show CDR1 as SQVTM and CDR2 as ANQGSEA. The CDR3 region has the DNA TGCAGCGTTGGGGGAACAGGGAACTATGGCTACACCTTC. Its translation: CSVGGTGNYGYTF.

Only a few counts were recorded for this clone. The rearrangement uses TRBV7-9 and TRBJ1-3; D ambiguous. Deletions cut 5 bases from V and 4 bases from J, with 9 bases between. Germline values: CDR1 SEHNR, CDR2 FQNEAQ (reference sequence). The CDR3 is 13 amino acids. This chain's CDR3 is CASSHTQGNTIYF. CDR3 nucleotide sequence: TGTGCCAGCAGCCACACACAGGGAAACACCATATATTTT.

This clone appeared once. The chain is built from TRBV2 and TRBJ2-5; a possible D gene is TRBD2 (5 bases). Trimming shortened V by 0 bases and J by 11 bases, and 22 bases separated the two germline ends. In germline, CDR1 is SNHLY, CDR2 FYNNEI. The CDR3 has 16 amino acids. The DNA for the CDR3 is TGTGCCAGCAGTGAAGCCCGGGGTAAAGGAAGATATGAGCAGTACTTC. Protein sequence: CASSEARGKGRYEQYF. Using reference TRBV2 and TRBJ2-5 for the parts outside the CDR3, the full variable domain is EPEVTQTPSHQVTQMGQEVILRCVPISNHLYFYWYRQILGQKVEFLVSFYNNEISEKSEIFDDQFSVERPDGSNFTLKIRSTKLEDSAMYFCASSEARGKGRYEQYFGPGTRLLVL.

This rearrangement joins TRBV4-3 to TRBJ1-4, with D hard to call. Trimming stripped 4 bases from V and 0 bases from J, with 6 bases between. CDR1 and CDR2 from the germline V gene are LGHNA and YSLEER. The CDR3 covers 14 residues. CDR3 in amino acids: CASSLTATNEKLFF. The CDR3 DNA is TGCGCCAGCAGCCTCACTGCAACTAATGAAAAACTGTTTTTT.

This chain links TRBV7-2 with TRBJ2-5, with 12 bases that match TRBD2. The CDR3 length is 18 residues. V was pared by 1 base and J by 2 bases, with 8 bases of the junction left unmatched. Germline CDR1 is SGHTA and CDR2 is FQGNSA. The CDR3: CASSLGGLAGRRQETQYF. DNA for the CDR3: TGTGCCAGCAGCTTAGGTGGACTAGCGGGGAGGAGGCAAGAGACCCAGTACTTC.

The chain joins TRBV14 to TRBJ2-4; 7 positions agree with TRBD1. V was clipped by 3 bases and J by 8 bases; unmatched bases: 7. The CDR3 spans 14 residues. In germline, CDR1 is SGHDN, CDR2 FVKESK. CDR3 sequence: CASSHWTGPDIQYF. The DNA of the CDR3 is TGTGCCAGCAGCCATTGGACAGGTCCAGACATTCAGTACTTC.

J is TRBJ2-1 and V is TRBV9, with 7 nucleotides matching TRBD2. Germline loops: CDR1 SGDLS, CDR2 YYNGEE. CDR3 length: 15 amino acids. J was trimmed by 0 bases and V by 3 bases; bases with no gene match: 3. For the CDR3, the DNA is TGTGCCAGCAGCGGAACGGGGGGCTCCTACAATGAGCAGTTCTTC. It yields the protein CASSGTGGSYNEQFF.

DNA of the CDR3: TGTGCCAGCTCACCACCGGTCAGACAGTCCTCTAGCACAGATACGCAGTATTTT. It encodes CASSPPVRQSSSTDTQYF. The rearrangement uses TRBV18 and TRBJ2-3; D is possibly TRBD1 (5 bases). Germline V gene lookup returns CDR1 KGHSH and CDR2 LQKENI. V lost 0 bases and J lost 0, with 16 bases in between. This CDR3 is 18 amino acids long.

This clone has just a few counts. V gene TRBV5-6 combines with J gene TRBJ1-5; the D is unclear. The CDR3 extends over 16 amino acids. Per the germline V gene, CDR1 is SGHDT and CDR2 is YYEEEE. The germline V and J ends were trimmed by 1 base and 0 bases, with 11 bases remaining between them. CDR3 residues: CASSLPGSYSNQPQHF. CDR3 DNA sequence: TGTGCCAGCAGCTTGCCCGGGAGTTATAGCAATCAGCCCCAGCATTTT.

This clone was detected once. The junction and the germline gene differ at one end; a read error may be behind it. The chain recombines TRBV7-9 with TRBJ2-5; D is possibly TRBD2 (5 bases). Germline CDR1 and CDR2: SEHNR and FQNEAQ (reference sequence). There are 12 residues in the CDR3. The CDR3 protein is CSSSSPGETQYF. CDR3 nucleotides: TGTTCCAGCAGCTCCCCGGGGGAGACCCAGTACTTC.

This chain connects TRBV15 to TRBJ2-1; 8 bases are a match to TRBD1. Germline V lookup: CDR1 LNHNV, CDR2 YYDKDF (reference sequence). The V and J ends lost 3 bases and 3 bases, in that order; junction bases with no gene match: 10. The CDR3 runs to 17 residues. CDR3 region: CATSRAKTGDLYNEQFF. In DNA form, the CDR3 reads TGTGCCACCAGCAGGGCTAAGACAGGGGACCTCTACAATGAGCAGTTCTTC.

The CDR3 sequence is CAWGNWDRVPNSPLHF. CDR3 bases: TGTGCCTGGGGAAACTGGGACAGGGTCCCTAATTCACCCCTCCACTTT. The chain joins TRBV30 to TRBJ1-6; 9 bases are shared with TRBD1. The germline V gene has CDR1 GTSNPN and CDR2 SVGIG (reference sequence). This CDR3 has 16 amino acids. Unmatched junction bases numbered 11, after V lost 5 bases and J lost 6 bases.

This clone was counted between two and nine times. The V and J genes are TRBV10-1 and TRBJ1-1, with D perhaps TRBD1 (5 bases). Germline values: CDR1 WNHNN, CDR2 SYGVQD (reference sequence). The CDR3 is 10 residues long. Trimming took off 11 bases at V and 3 bases at J, with 7 bases between the two ends. The CDR3 bases are TGCGCCCCCAGGGACACTGAAGCTTTCTTT. It yields the protein CAPRDTEAFF.

The V and J genes are TRBV9 and TRBJ1-1, with TRBD1 matching 11 bases. V lost 2 bases to trimming and J lost 7 bases; unmatched junction nucleotides: 4. CDR1 and CDR2 (germline): SGDLS, YYNGEE. CDR3 size: 14 residues. The CDR3 region has the DNA TGTGCCAGCAGCGTGTCGGGACAGGGGGGTGAAGCTTTCTTT. This sequence encodes CASSVSGQGGEAFF.

This clone has just a few counts. V usage is TRBV28 and J usage is TRBJ1-2, with 7 bases that match TRBD1. The germline CDR1 and CDR2 sequences are MDHEN and SYDVKM. Losses at the gene ends were 6 bases for V and 8 bases for J; bases not matched to a gene: 9. This CDR3 is 13 amino acids long. The CDR3, as DNA: TGTGCCAGCAGGATGGGACAGTGGGGCGGCTACACCTTC. This translates into CASRMGQWGGYTF.

J is TRBJ2-1 and V is TRBV11-3; 9 bases agree with TRBD2. Germline trimming cut 1 base from V and 5 bases from J; bases unmatched to any gene: 6. Per germline, CDR1 SGHNT and CDR2 YENEEA. This CDR3 has 16 residues. The CDR3 region has the DNA TGTGCCAGCAGCTTAGGAGGTAGCGGGGGACACAATGAGCAGTTCTTC. Amino acid sequence: CASSLGGSGGHNEQFF.

The chain combines TRBV28 with TRBJ2-6; D unclear. CDR1 is MDHEN and CDR2 is SYDVKM in the germline V gene. This CDR3 has 17 amino acids. Trimming removed 5 bases from V and 0 bases from J, with 14 bases in between. CDR3 residues: CASSPPKRSSGANVLTF. CDR3 coding DNA: TGTGCCAGCAGTCCACCGAAACGTAGCTCTGGGGCCAACGTCCTGACTTTC.

This chain links TRBV19 with TRBJ2-1; 8 positions match TRBD1. The CDR3 is 17 residues long. V shed 3 bases, J shed 2 bases, and the junction held 9 bases outside the gene matches. The germline gives CDR1 LNHDA, CDR2 SQIVND (reference sequence). CDR3 in amino acids: CASSIYPADRAYNEQFF. The CDR3 DNA follows: TGTGCCAGTAGTATCTACCCGGCGGACAGGGCCTACAATGAGCAGTTCTTC.

This chain connects TRBV6-5 to TRBJ1-2, with D hard to call. Trimming took off 0 bases at V and 5 bases at J, with 16 bases between the two ends. Germline CDR1 and CDR2: MNHEY and SVGAGI. CDR3 length equals 16 residues. For the CDR3, the DNA is TGTGCCAGCAGTTACTCGACGTCGGCCCAGGCATATGGCTACACCTTC. Protein sequence: CASSYSTSAQAYGYTF.

This chain joins TRBV27 and TRBJ1-2; D not certain. In germline, CDR1 is MNHEY, CDR2 SMNVEV (reference sequence). The CDR3 consists of 14 residues. The V end was cut by 1 base, the J end by 6 bases, with 12 bases between. In nucleotides, the CDR3 is TGTGCCAGCAGTTTATTCGCGGATCCAAATGGCTACACCTTC. Translation: CASSLFADPNGYTF.

The J gene is TRBJ1-3, the V gene TRBV9, with D perhaps TRBD1 (5 bases). This CDR3 has 17 residues. The germline V gene has CDR1 SGDLS and CDR2 YYNGEE. Trimming cost V 4 bases and J 4 bases, with 21 bases left between them. The CDR3 loop reads CASSTTDGPRGGNTIYF. CDR3 bases: TGTGCCAGCAGCACAACGGACGGGCCGCGGGGGGGAAACACCATATATTTT.

This clone came up a few times. The chain employs TRBV19 and TRBJ1-3; a weak D match, TRBD1 (5 bases). V lost 3 bases and J 0 bases, leaving 18 bases between the germline ends. The CDR3 runs to 18 residues. CDR1 is LNHDA, CDR2 SQIVND, per germline (reference sequence). In DNA, the CDR3 is TGTGCCAGTAGTATCATCCTCCGCCGGCAGGGCTCTGGAAACACCATATATTTT. As protein: CASSIILRRQGSGNTIYF.

V and J are TRBV28 and TRBJ1-2; D may be TRBD1 (5 bases). The CDR3 spans 15 residues. V lost 8 bases and J lost 0, with 16 bases in between. CDR1 and CDR2 (germline): MDHEN, SYDVKM. This CDR3 is CASGRVLEANYGYTF. The CDR3, as DNA: TGTGCCAGCGGCAGGGTATTAGAGGCTAACTATGGCTACACCTTC.